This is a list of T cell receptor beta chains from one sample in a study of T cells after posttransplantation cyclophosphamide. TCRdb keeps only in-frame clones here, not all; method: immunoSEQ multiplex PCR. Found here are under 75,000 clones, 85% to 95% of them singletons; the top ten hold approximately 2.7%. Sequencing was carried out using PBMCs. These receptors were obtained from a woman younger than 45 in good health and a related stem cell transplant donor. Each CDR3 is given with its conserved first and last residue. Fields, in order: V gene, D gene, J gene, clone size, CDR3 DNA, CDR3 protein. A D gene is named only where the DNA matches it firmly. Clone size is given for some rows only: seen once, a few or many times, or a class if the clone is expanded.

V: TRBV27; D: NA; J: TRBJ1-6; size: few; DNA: TGTGCCAGCACGACCTATCACGGACGGAATTCACCCCTCCACTTT; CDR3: CASTTYHGRNSPLHF
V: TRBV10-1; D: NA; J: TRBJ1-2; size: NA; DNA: TGCGCCAGCATATCAGATTACTATGGCTACACCTTC; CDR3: CASISDYYGYTF
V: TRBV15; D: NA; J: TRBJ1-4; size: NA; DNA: TGTGCCACCAGCAGAGATGGGGGCCAGACTAATGAAAAACTGTTTTTT; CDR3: CATSRDGGQTNEKLFF
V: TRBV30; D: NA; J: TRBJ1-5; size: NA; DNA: TGTGCCTGGAGTGTAGGACAGCCAAATCAGCCCCAGCATTTT; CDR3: CAWSVGQPNQPQHF
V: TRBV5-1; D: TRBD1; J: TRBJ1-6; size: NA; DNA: TGCGCCAGCAGCTTCGACATTCCGGGACAGGGGTACGGCAATTCACCCCTCCACTTT; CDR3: CASSFDIPGQGYGNSPLHF
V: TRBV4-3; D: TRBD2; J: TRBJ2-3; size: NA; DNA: TGCGCCAGCAGCCTTAGCGGGGGTGACACAGATACGCAGTATTTT; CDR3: CASSLSGGDTDTQYF
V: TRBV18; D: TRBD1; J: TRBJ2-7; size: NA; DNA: TGTGCCAGCTCACCACGGACAGGTGAATACGAGCAGTACTTC; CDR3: CASSPRTGEYEQYF
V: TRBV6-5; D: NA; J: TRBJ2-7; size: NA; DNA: TGTGCCAGCAGGCCCGGGGGCGCTTCTCCCTACGAGCAGTACTTC; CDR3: CASRPGGASPYEQYF
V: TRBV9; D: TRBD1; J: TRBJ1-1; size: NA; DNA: TGTGCCAGCAGCGTCCGACCCTCGGGACAGAGCGCCACTGAAGCTTTCTTT; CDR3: CASSVRPSGQSATEAFF
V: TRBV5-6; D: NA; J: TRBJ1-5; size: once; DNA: TGTGCCAGCAGCTTGGGAAGGTATCAGCCCCAGCATTTT; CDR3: CASSLGRYQPQHF
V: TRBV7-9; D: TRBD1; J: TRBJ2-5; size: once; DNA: TGTGCCAGCACCTCGGGGACAGGGGAAGAGACCCAGTACTTC; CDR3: CASTSGTGEETQYF
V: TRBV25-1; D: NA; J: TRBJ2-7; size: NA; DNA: TGTGCCAGCAGGAGAGACGGGAGCTCCTACGAGCAGTACTTC; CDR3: CASRRDGSSYEQYF
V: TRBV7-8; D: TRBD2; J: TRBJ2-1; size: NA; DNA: TGTGCCAGCAGCTTAGTAGTGAGCGGGGGTGTGCAGCAGTTCTTC; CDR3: CASSLVVSGGVQQFF
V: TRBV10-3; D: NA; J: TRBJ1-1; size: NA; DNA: TGTGCCATCAGTGGGCGGGGGAAGGCTGAAGCTTTCTTT; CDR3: CAISGRGKAEAFF
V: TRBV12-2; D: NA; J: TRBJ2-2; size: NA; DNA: TGTGCAAGTCGTCGGACTAGCGGACGATCTAACACCGGGGAGCTGTTTTTT; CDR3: CASRRTSGRSNTGELFF
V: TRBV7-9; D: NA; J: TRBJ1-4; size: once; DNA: TGTGCCAGCAGATCGGACTCAAGGGCTAATGAAAAACTGTTTTTT; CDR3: CASRSDSRANEKLFF
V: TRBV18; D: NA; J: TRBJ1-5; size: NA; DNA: TGTGCCAGCTCACGGACAGATACTAGCAATCAGCCCCAGCATTTT; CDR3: CASSRTDTSNQPQHF
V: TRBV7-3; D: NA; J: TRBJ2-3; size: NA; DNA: TGTGCCAGCAGCTTAGAAGGCAGGGTTGGTGCAGATACGCAGTATTTT; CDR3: CASSLEGRVGADTQYF
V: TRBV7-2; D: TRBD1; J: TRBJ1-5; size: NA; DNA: TGTGCCAGCAGCTTGGACAGGGGGCGCAATCAGCCCCAGCATTTT; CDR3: CASSLDRGRNQPQHF
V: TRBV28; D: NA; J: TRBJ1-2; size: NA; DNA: TGTGCCAGCAGTCCTGCCCGCTATGGCTACACCTTC; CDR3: CASSPARYGYTF
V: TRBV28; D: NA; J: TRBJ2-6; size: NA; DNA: TGTGCCAGCAGTTTAGCAGGGGATCCTTTTAGCTCTGGGGCCAACGTCCTGACTTTC; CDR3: CASSLAGDPFSSGANVLTF
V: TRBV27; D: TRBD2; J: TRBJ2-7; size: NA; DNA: TGTGCCAGCAGTTTATCTCGGGGGGAAGAGGTCCACGAGCAGTACTTC; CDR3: CASSLSRGEEVHEQYF
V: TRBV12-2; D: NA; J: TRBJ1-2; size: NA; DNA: TGTGCAAGTCGCTTATCCGTCTACACCTTC; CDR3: CASRLSVYTF
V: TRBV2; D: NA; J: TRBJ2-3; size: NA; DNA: TGTGCCAGCATGGGATGGTTCGGGGGAGGCACAGATACGCAGTATTTT; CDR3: CASMGWFGGGTDTQYF
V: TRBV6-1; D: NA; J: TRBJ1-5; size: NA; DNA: TGTGCCAGCAGTAGGGGTGACGGATGGAATCAGCCCCAGCATTTT; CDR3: CASSRGDGWNQPQHF
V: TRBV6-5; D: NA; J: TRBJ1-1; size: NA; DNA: TGTGCCAGCAGTTATTTGGGTTTCACTGAAGCTTTCTTT; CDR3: CASSYLGFTEAFF
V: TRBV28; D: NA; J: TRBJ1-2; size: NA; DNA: TGTGCCAGCAGTTTTCTCTATGGCTACACCTTC; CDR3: CASSFLYGYTF
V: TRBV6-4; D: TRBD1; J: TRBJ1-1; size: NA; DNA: TGTGCCAGCAGGGAGGGACAGGGGAGGGCTGAAGCTTTCTTT; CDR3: CASREGQGRAEAFF
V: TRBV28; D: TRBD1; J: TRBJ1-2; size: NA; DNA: TGTGTCAGCAGTCTCCACACAGGGGGCGGCGGCTACACCTTC; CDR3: CVSSLHTGGGGYTF
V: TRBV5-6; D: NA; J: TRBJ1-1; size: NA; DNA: TGTGCCAGCAGGTGGAGGTCGGGGACGAACACTGAAGCTTTCTTT; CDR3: CASRWRSGTNTEAFF
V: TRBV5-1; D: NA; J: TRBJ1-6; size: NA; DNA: TGCGCCAGCAGCTTCGGGTATAATTCACCCCTCCACTTT; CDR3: CASSFGYNSPLHF
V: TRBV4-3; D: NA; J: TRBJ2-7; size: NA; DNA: TGCGCCAGCAGCCAAGATCTTGGGGAGCAGTACTTC; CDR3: CASSQDLGEQYF
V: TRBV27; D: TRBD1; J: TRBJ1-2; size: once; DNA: TGTGCCAGCAGTCCAACAGGGGTGGGAACGGGGTTTAACTATGGCTACACCTTC; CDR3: CASSPTGVGTGFNYGYTF
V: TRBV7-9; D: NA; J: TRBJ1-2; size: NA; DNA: TGTGCCAGCAGCTTAGGGGGGGATTTGGGTGGCTACACCTTC; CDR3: CASSLGGDLGGYTF